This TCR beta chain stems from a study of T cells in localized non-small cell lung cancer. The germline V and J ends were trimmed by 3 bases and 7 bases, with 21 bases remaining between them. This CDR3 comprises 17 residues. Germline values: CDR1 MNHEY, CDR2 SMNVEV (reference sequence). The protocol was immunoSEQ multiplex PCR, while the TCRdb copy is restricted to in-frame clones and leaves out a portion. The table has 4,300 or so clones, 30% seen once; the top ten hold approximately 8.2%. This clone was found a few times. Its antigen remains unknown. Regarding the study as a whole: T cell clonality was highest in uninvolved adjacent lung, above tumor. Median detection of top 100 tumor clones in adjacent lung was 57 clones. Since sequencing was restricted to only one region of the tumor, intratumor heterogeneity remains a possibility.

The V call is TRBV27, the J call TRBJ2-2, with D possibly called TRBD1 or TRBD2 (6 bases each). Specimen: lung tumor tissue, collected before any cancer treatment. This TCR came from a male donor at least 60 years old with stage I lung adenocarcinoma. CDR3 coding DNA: TGTGCCAGCAGTTTCCTTACCGGGGGCAGGGGCCTCGGGGAGCTGTTTTTT. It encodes CASSFLTGGRGLGELFF.